The subject of this entry is one TCR beta chain. Its antigen is undetermined. RNA transcripts yielded amplified TCR beta CDR3 regions. First-round RT-PCR employed HTBI primers, with a second-round multiplex PCR after it. TCRdb reanalysed the multiplex PCR reads using MiXCR and keeps one entry per CDR3 protein. The sample holds some 150,000 distinct CDR3 sequences; 35% to 50% are singletons and the top ten take around 8.9%. This sample was included in a study of Graves' ophthalmopathy and Graves' hyperthyroidism. Overall study results and limits: Ophthalmopathy and stable hyperthyroidism were discriminated by a 13-signature model, with roughly 90% sensitivity and under 84% specificity.

Germline V gene lookup returns CDR1 LGHNT and CDR2 FRNRAP. Trimming took 5 bases from V and 1 from J; bases not matched to a gene: 7. This CDR3 is 15 amino acids long. The sequenced material came from peripheral blood. The receptor was derived from a man aged 30 to 45 with Graves' ophthalmopathy. J is TRBJ1-1 and V is TRBV12-5, with 7 positions matching TRBD1. The DNA of the CDR3 is TGTGCTAGTGGTGAACTAGGGGGCGGGAACACTGAAGCTTTCTTT. Amino acid sequence: CASGELGGGNTEAFF.